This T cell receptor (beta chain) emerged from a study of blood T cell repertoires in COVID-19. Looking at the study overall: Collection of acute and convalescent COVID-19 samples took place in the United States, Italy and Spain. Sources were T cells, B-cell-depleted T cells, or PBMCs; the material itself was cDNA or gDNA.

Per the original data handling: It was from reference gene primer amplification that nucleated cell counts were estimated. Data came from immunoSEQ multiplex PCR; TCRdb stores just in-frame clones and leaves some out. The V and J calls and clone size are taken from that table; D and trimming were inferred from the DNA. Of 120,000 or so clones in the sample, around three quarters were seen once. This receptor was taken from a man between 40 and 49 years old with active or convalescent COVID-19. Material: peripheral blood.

CDR3 protein: CASSLTGGTNYGYTF. CDR3 DNA sequence: TGTGCCAGCAGCTTAACAGGGGGGACGAACTATGGCTACACCTTC. The chain has TRBV7-9 and TRBJ1-2; the match to TRBD1 covers 8 bases. The CDR3 spans 15 residues. Germline trimming cut 2 bases from V and 2 bases from J; bases unmatched to any gene: 4. The V gene's germline CDR1 is SEHNR and CDR2 FQNEAQ (reference sequence).